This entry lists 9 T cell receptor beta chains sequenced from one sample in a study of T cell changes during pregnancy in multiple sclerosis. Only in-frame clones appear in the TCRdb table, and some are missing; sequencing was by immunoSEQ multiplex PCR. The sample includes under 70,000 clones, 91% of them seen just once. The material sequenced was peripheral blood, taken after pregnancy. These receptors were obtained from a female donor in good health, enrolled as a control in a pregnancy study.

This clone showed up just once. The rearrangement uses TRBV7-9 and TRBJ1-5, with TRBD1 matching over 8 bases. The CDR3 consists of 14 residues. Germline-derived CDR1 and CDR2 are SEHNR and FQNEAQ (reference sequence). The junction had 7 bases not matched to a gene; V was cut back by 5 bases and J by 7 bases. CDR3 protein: CASSPGQGGQPQHF. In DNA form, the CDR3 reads TGTGCCAGCAGCCCAGGACAGGGCGGACAGCCCCAGCATTTT. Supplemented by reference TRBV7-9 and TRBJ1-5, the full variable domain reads DTGVSQNPRHKITKRGQNVTFRCDPISEHNRLYWYRQTLGQGPEFLTYFQNEAQLEKSRLLSDRFSAERPKGSFSTLEIQRTEQGDSAMYLCASSPGQGGQPQHFGDGTRLSIL.

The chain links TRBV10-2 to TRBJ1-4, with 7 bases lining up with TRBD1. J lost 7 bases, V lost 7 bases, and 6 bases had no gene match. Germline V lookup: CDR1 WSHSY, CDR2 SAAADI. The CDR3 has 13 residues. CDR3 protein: CASKQGNSEKLFF. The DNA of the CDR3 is TGCGCCAGCAAACAGGGGAATAGTGAAAAACTGTTTTTT.

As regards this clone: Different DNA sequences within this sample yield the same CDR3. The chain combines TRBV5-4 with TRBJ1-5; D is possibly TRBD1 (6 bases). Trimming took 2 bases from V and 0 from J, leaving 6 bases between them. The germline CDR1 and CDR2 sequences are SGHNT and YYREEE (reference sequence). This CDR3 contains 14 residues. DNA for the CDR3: TGTGCCAGCAGCTTACAGGGTAGCAATCAGCCCCAGCATTTT. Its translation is CASSLQGSNQPQHF. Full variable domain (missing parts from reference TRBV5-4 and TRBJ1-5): ETGVTQSPTHLIKTRGQQVTLRCSSQSGHNTVSWYQQALGQGPQFIFQYYREEENGRGNFPPRFSGLQFPNYSSELNVNALELDDSALYLCASSLQGSNQPQHFGDGTRLSIL.

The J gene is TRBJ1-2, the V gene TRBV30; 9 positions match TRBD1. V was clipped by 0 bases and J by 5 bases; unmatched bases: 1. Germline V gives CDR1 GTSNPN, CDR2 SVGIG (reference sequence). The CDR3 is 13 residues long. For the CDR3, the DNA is TGTGCCTGGAGTGTACAGGGGGCTTATGGCTACACCTTC. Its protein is CAWSVQGAYGYTF.

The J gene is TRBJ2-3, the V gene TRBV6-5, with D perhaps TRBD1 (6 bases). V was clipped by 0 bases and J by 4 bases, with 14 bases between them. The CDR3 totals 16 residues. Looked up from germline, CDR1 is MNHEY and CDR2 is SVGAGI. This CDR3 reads CASSYSRTAEADTQYF. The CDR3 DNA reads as TGTGCCAGCAGTTACTCGAGGACAGCCGAGGCAGATACGCAGTATTTT.

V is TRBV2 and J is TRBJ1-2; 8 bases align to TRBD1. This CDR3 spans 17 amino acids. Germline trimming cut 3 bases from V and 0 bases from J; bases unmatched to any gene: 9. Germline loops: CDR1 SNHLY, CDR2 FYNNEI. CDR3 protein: CASSEWDRSETNYGYTF. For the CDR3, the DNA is TGTGCCAGCAGTGAGTGGGACAGGTCAGAAACTAACTATGGCTACACCTTC.

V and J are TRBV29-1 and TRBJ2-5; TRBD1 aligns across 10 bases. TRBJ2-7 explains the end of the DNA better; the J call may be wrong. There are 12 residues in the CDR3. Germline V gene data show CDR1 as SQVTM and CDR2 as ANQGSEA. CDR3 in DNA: TGCAGCGTTGGGACAGGGGGGTACGAGCAGTACTTC. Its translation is CSVGTGGYEQYF.

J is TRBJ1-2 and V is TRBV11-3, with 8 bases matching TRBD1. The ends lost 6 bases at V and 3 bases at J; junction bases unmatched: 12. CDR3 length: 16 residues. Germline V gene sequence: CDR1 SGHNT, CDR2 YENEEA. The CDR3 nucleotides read TGTGCCAGCAGGGGGAACTGGACAGGGCGCGACTATGGCTACACCTTC. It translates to CASRGNWTGRDYGYTF.

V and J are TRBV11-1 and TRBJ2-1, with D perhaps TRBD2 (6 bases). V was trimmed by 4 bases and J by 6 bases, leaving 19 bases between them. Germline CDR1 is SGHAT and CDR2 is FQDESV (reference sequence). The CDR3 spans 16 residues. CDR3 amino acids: CASSSPRTNRGNEQFF. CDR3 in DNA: TGTGCCAGCAGCTCGCCCCGGACTAATCGGGGCAATGAGCAGTTCTTC.